This is a list of T cell receptor beta chains from one sample in a study of blood T cell repertoires in COVID-19. The protocol was immunoSEQ multiplex PCR, while the TCRdb copy is restricted to in-frame clones and leaves out a portion. Here the sample spans 160,000 or so clones, 80% being singletons. Material for sequencing was PBMCs or T cells enriched from blood (not recorded which). These receptors were taken from a man between 40 and 49 years old who had recovered from COVID-19. Both conserved end residues are part of each CDR3. D genes are given only for firm matches. Expanded clones get a size class; other rows say once, few or many, or leave the size out.

J	V	size	D	CDR3	DNA
TRBJ2-1	TRBV20-1	.	.	CSASRLGEQFF	TGCAGTGCTAGCAGACTCGGAGAGCAGTTCTTC
TRBJ2-1	TRBV15	.	TRBD2	CATSRVGGASYNEQFF	TGTGCCACCAGCAGAGTCGGGGGGGCCTCCTACAATGAGCAGTTCTTC
TRBJ1-1	TRBV5-1	once	.	CASSLIQGNTEAFF	TGCGCCAGCAGCTTGATTCAGGGGAACACTGAAGCTTTCTTT
TRBJ2-1	TRBV24-1	.	.	CATQARLTHNEQFF	TGTGCCACCCAAGCAAGACTAACCCACAATGAGCAGTTCTTC
TRBJ2-2	TRBV7-9	.	TRBD2	CASQGLAVARTGELFF	TGTGCCAGCCAGGGACTAGCGGTCGCGCGGACCGGGGAGCTGTTTTTT
TRBJ1-1	TRBV18	.	.	CASSPVGQGQAFF	TGTGCCAGCTCACCGGTCGGGCAGGGCCAAGCTTTCTTT
TRBJ1-1	TRBV7-6	.	.	CASSLASGGRMNTEAFF	TGTGCCAGCAGCTTAGCTTCCGGGGGGCGGATGAACACTGAAGCTTTCTTT
TRBJ1-3	TRBV5-1	few	.	CASSSSVSGNTIYF	TGCGCCAGCAGCTCCTCCGTGTCCGGAAACACCATATATTTT
TRBJ1-6	TRBV5-4	.	TRBD1	CASSLSQGANSPLHF	TGTGCCAGCAGCCTTTCACAGGGGGCCAATTCACCCCTCCACTTT
TRBJ2-3	TRBV11-2	.	.	CASSFLPPTDTQYF	TGTGCCAGCAGCTTCCTTCCCCCCACAGATACGCAGTATTTT
TRBJ2-5	TRBV30	.	.	CAWRIGGRETQYF	TGTGCCTGGAGGATAGGGGGTCGGGAGACCCAGTACTTC
TRBJ1-2	TRBV7-9	.	TRBD1	CASSLEEGQSNGYTF	TGTGCCAGCAGCTTAGAGGAGGGACAGTCGAATGGCTACACCTTC
TRBJ2-1	TRBV5-1	.	TRBD2	CASSSPGLAGTNEQFF	TGCGCCAGCAGCTCGCCCGGACTAGCGGGGACGAATGAGCAGTTCTTC
TRBJ2-5	TRBV5-6	.	.	CASSSVGRETQYF	TGTGCCAGCAGCTCTGTGGGGAGAGAGACCCAGTACTTC
TRBJ1-5	TRBV6-5	.	.	CASSYSNSENQPQHF	TGTGCCAGCAGTTACTCGAACTCTGAGAATCAGCCCCAGCATTTT
TRBJ1-1	TRBV21-1	.	.	CARRVKYTNTEAFF	TGTGCGAGGAGGGTAAAATATACGAACACTGAAGCTTTCTTT
TRBJ2-1	TRBV29-1	.	TRBD1	CSVAPGQGRQFF	TGCAGCGTGGCACCGGGACAGGGAAGGCAGTTCTTC
TRBJ1-2	TRBV2	.	TRBD1	CASDEGARGYTF	TGTGCCAGCGATGAGGGGGCTCGGGGCTACACCTTC
TRBJ2-7	TRBV5-1	.	TRBD1	CASSRDRGREQYF	TGCGCCAGCAGTAGGGACAGGGGCCGCGAGCAGTACTTC
TRBJ2-1	TRBV1	.	.	CTIRAPRDYNNEQFF	TGCACCATCCGCGCCCCCCGGGACTACAACAATGAGCAGTTCTTC
TRBJ1-2	TRBV29-1	once	.	CSAREEAYTF	TGCAGCGCGAGGGAGGAGGCCTACACCTTC
TRBJ1-5	TRBV7-9	.	.	CASSLGTILNQPQHF	TGTGCCAGCAGCTTAGGCACGATACTTAATCAGCCCCAGCATTTT
TRBJ1-2	TRBV4-2	.	TRBD1	CASSQNLQGYGYTF	TGTGCCAGCAGCCAAAACTTACAGGGGTATGGCTACACCTTC
TRBJ2-1	TRBV4-2	.	TRBD2	CASSAKTSGDNEQFF	TGTGCCAGCAGCGCGAAGACTAGCGGGGACAATGAGCAGTTCTTC
TRBJ1-1	TRBV6-5	.	.	CASRIKEGSTEAFF	TGTGCCAGCAGGATCAAGGAGGGTAGCACTGAAGCTTTCTTT
TRBJ2-4	TRBV7-2	once	TRBD2	CASSLEAGGGNIQYF	TGTGCCAGCAGCTTAGAGGCGGGGGGAGGAAACATTCAGTACTTC
TRBJ2-2	TRBV19	.	TRBD2	CASSTPLRGGDSGELFF	TGTGCCAGTAGTACACCCCTGCGGGGGGGTGACAGCGGGGAGCTGTTTTTT
TRBJ2-2	TRBV24-1	.	.	CATSDWGAGELFF	TGTGCCACCAGTGATTGGGGGGCCGGGGAGCTGTTTTTT
TRBJ1-3	TRBV27	.	.	CASRTYYRDSGNTIYF	TGTGCCAGCAGAACTTATTACAGGGACTCTGGAAACACCATATATTTT
TRBJ1-3	TRBV15	.	TRBD1	CATSRDLGRRGQGVLSSGNTIYF	TGTGCCACCAGCAGAGATCTGGGTCGCAGGGGACAGGGGGTTCTTAGCTCTGGAAACACCATATATTTT
TRBJ2-7	TRBV9	few	.	CASSVDQRTYEQYF	TGTGCCAGCAGCGTAGACCAGCGAACCTACGAGCAGTACTTC
TRBJ2-7	TRBV27	.	TRBD1	CASSPYLVTGGEQYF	TGTGCCAGCAGTCCCTACCTGGTGACAGGGGGCGAGCAGTACTTC
TRBJ2-3	TRBV5-6	.	TRBD1	CASSFGTGYRVTDTQYF	TGTGCCAGCAGCTTCGGGACAGGTTATCGGGTCACAGATACGCAGTATTTT
TRBJ1-2	TRBV12-3/TRBV12-4	.	.	CASSLADYGYTF	TGTGCCAGCAGTTTAGCCGACTATGGCTACACCTTC
TRBJ2-2	TRBV3-1/TRBV3-2	.	.	CASSQDSDSFTGELFF	TGTGCCAGCAGCCAAGATTCCGATAGCTTCACCGGGGAGCTGTTTTTT
TRBJ2-2	TRBV30	few	TRBD1	CASTLGTGYTGELFF	TGTGCCTCCACCCTAGGGACAGGGTACACCGGGGAGCTGTTTTTT
TRBJ2-3	TRBV11-3	.	TRBD2	CASSATSGGTDTQYF	TGTGCCAGCAGCGCGACTAGCGGGGGCACAGATACGCAGTATTTT
TRBJ1-2	TRBV5-6	.	.	CASSLQQLYGYTF	TGTGCCAGCAGCTTGCAACAGCTCTATGGCTACACCTTC
TRBJ2-1	TRBV9	.	.	CASSARLGNEQFF	TGTGCCAGCAGCGCCAGACTAGGTAATGAGCAGTTCTTC
TRBJ1-1	TRBV11-2	once	.	CASSLDMGATAFF	TGTGCCAGCAGCTTAGATATGGGGGCTACAGCTTTCTTT
TRBJ2-1	TRBV7-3	once	.	CASSLRGSLVLAYPYNEQFF	TGTGCCAGCAGCTTAAGAGGCAGCTTGGTCCTAGCATACCCCTACAATGAGCAGTTCTTC
TRBJ1-1	TRBV9	.	TRBD1	CASSGSLKGAQGTEAFF	TGTGCCAGCAGCGGTAGTCTAAAGGGGGCTCAGGGCACTGAAGCTTTCTTT
TRBJ1-1	TRBV5-6	.	.	CASSSHRTEAFF	TGTGCCAGCAGCTCGCACAGGACTGAAGCTTTCTTT
TRBJ2-2	TRBV11-2	once	TRBD1	CASSSRRTGERSGELFF	TGTGCCAGCAGCTCCCGACGGACAGGGGAGAGGAGCGGGGAGCTGTTTTTT
TRBJ2-1	TRBV5-1	.	TRBD1	CASSLGTGADEQFF	TGCGCCAGCAGCTTGGGGACAGGGGCGGACGAGCAGTTCTTC
TRBJ1-1	TRBV5-4	.	.	CTQMHRTMNTEAFF	TGTACCCAGATGCACAGGACAATGAACACTGAAGCTTTCTTT